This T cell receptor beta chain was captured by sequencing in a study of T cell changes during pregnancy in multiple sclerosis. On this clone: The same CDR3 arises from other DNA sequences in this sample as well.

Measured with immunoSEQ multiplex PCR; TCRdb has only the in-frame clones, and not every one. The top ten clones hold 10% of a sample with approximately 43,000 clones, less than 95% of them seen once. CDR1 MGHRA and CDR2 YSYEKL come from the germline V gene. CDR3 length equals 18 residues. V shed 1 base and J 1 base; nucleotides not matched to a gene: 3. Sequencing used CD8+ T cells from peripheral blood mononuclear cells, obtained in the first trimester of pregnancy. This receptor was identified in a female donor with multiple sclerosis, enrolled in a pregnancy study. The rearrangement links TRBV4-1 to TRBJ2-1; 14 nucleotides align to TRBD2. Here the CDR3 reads CASSQGGLAGVSYNEQFF. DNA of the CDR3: TGCGCCAGCAGCCAAGGGGGACTAGCGGGAGTATCCTACAATGAGCAGTTCTTC.